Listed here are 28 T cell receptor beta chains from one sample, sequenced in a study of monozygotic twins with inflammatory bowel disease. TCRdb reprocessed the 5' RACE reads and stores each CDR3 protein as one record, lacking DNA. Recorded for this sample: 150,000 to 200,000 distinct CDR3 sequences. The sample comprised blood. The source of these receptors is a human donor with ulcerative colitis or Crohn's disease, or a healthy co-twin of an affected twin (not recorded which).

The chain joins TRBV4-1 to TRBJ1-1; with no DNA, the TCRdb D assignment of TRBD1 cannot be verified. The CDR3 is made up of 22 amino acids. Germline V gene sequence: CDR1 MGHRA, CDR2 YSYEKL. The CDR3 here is CASSQAPSNAGDRVFLNTEAFF.

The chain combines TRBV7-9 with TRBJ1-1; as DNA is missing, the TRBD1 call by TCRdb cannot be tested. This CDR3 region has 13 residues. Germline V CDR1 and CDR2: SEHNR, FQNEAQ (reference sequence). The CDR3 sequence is CASRPGGGTEAFF.

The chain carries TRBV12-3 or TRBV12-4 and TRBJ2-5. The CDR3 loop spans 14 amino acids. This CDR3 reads CASSKLRYQETQYF.

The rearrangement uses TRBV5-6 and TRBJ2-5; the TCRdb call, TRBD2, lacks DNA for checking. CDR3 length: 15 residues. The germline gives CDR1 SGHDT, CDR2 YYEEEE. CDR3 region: CASSFSQGREETQYF.

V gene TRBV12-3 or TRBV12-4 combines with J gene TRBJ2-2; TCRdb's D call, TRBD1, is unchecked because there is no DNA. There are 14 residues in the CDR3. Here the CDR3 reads CASSGTPGSGELFF.

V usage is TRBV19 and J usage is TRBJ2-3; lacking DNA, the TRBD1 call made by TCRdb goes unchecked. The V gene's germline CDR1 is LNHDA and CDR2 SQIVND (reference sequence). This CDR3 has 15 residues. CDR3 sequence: CASRPPTLSTDTQYF.

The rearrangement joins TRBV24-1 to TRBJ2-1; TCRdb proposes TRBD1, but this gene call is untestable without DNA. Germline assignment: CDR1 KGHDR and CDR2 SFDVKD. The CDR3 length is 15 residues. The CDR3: CATSDLRSGGNEQFF.

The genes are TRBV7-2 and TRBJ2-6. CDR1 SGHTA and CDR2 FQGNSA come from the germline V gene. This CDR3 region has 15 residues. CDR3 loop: CASSLVSSGANVLTF.

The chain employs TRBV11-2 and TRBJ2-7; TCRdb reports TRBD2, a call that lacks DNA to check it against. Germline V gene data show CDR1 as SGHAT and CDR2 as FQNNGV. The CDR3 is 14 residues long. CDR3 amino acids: CASSLASGPYEQYF.

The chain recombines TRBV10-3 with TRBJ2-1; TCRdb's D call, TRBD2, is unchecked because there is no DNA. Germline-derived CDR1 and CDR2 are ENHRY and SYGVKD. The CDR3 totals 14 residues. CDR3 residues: CAISRTSGWNEQFF.

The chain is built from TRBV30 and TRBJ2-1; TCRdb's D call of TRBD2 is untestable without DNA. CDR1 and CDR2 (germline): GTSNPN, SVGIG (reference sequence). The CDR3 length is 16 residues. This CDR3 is CAWSRSGTSGRHEQFF.

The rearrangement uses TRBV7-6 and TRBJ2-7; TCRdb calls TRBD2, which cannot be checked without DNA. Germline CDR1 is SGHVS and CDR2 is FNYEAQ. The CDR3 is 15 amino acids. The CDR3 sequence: CASSSRGSGRNEQYF.

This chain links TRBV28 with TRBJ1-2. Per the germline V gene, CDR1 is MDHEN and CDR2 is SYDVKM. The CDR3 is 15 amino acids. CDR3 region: CASRDAALGGVGYTF.

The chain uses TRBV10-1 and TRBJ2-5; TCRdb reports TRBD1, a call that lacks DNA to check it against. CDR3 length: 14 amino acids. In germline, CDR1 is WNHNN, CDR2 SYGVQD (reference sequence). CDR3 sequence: CASSDERGRETQYF.

The CDR3 protein is CSARGGRGSTSGANVLTF. The chain uses TRBV20-1 and TRBJ2-6; the TRBD1 assignment by TCRdb is unverifiable without DNA. The CDR3 loop spans 18 amino acids. The germline gives CDR1 DFQATT, CDR2 SNEGSKA (reference sequence).

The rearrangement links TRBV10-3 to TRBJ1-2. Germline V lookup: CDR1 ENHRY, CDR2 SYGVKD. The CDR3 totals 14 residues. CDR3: CAISETRTDYGYTF.

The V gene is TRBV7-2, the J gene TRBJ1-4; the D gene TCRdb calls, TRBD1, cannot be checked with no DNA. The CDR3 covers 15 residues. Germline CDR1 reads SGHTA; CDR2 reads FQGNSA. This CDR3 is CASRPDRSLNEKLFF.

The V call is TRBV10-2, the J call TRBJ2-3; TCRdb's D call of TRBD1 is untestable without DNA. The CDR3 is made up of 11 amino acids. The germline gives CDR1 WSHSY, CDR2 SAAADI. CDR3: CASSERGSADF.

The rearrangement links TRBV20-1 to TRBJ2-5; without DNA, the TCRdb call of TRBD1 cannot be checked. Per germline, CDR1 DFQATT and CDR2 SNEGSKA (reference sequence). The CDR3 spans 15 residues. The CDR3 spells CSARDLEQGRETQYF.

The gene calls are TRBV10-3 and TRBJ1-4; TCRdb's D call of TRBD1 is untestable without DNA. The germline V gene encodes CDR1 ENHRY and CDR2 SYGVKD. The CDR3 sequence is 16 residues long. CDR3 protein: CAISEVPLSTNEKLFF.

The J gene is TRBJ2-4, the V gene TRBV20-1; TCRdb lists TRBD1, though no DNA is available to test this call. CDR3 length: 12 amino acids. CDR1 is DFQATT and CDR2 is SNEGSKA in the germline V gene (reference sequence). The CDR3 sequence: CSAFRDRDIQYF.

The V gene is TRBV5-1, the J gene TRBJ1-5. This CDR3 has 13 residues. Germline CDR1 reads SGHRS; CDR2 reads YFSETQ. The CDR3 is CASSFGGNQPQHF.

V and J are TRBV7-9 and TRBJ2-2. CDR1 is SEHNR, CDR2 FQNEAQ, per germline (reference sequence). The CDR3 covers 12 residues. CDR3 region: CASSSFSGELFF.

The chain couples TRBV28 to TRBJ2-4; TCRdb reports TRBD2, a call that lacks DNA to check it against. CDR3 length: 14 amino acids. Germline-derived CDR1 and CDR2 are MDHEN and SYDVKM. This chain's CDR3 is CASIQAGRENIQYF.

CDR3 residues: CASSLEASGNNEQFF. V usage is TRBV7-2 and J usage is TRBJ2-1; TCRdb's D call, TRBD2, is unchecked because there is no DNA. CDR1 and CDR2 (germline): SGHTA, FQGNSA. This CDR3 has 15 amino acids.

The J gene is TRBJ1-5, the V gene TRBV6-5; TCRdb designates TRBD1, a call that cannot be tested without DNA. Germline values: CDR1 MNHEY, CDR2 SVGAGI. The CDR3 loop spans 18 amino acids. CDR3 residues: CASSYSDRGRYSNQPQHF.

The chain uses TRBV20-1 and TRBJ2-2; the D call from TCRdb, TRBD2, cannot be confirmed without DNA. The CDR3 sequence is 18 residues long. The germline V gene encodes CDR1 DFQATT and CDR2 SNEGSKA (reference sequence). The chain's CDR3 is CSARGGTSGKRGTGELFF.

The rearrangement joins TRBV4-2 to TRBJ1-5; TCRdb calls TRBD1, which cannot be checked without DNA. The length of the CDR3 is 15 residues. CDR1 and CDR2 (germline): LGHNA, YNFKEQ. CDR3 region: CASSAGQGGRQPQHF.